The 27 T cell receptor beta chains below were found in one sample sequenced in a study of beta chain features in type 1 diabetes. The study reverse transcribed the entire isolated RNA, so it sequenced expressed TCRB transcripts. The method was immunoSEQ multiplex PCR; TCRdb's version includes in-frame clones alone and lacks a portion of them. The profile shows roughly 310,000 clones, about 11% of them singletons. Sequences were obtained from naive CD4+ T cells from blood. Source of these receptors: a woman in her thirties in good health.

The chain carries TRBV6-6 and TRBJ1-2; 7 bases match TRBD1. V lost 7 bases, J lost 5 bases, and 16 bases stayed unmatched. The CDR3 consists of 16 residues. Germline V lookup: CDR1 MNHNY, CDR2 SVGAGI (reference sequence). CDR3 bases: TGTGCCAGCACCCTCACCCCCACAGGGGCGATGTATGGCTACACCTTC. This codes for CASTLTPTGAMYGYTF.

The sample holds a few counts of this clone. This rearrangement joins TRBV4-1 to TRBJ2-3; 10 bases map to TRBD2. Germline V gives CDR1 MGHRA, CDR2 YSYEKL. There are 19 residues in the CDR3. V gave up 4 bases and J gave up 0 bases; unmatched junction bases: 13. The CDR3 DNA follows: TGCGCCAGCAGCCCGGCAAGGACTAGCGGAATCTCTAGCACAGATACGCAGTATTTT. Its translation: CASSPARTSGISSTDTQYF.

The chain links TRBV5-1 to TRBJ2-5; TRBD2 aligns across 9 bases. With V trimmed by 3 bases and J by 5 bases, 8 bases remained unmatched. Per the germline V gene, CDR1 is SGHRS and CDR2 is YFSETQ. The CDR3 runs 15 residues. The CDR3 spells CASSYDSGRSETQYF. The CDR3 DNA reads as TGCGCCAGCAGCTACGATAGCGGGAGATCGGAGACCCAGTACTTC.

The chain combines TRBV6-6 with TRBJ2-7, with a tentative D call TRBD2 (6 bases). Trimming stripped 5 bases from V and 2 bases from J, with 16 bases between. The CDR3 consists of 15 residues. Germline values: CDR1 MNHNY, CDR2 SVGAGI (reference sequence). The CDR3: CASSDLGGAAYEQYF. The DNA for the CDR3 is TGTGCCAGCAGTGACCTGGGGGGTGCCGCCTACGAGCAGTACTTC.

This chain uses TRBV6-6 with TRBJ2-5; 9 bases line up with TRBD1. CDR3 size: 13 residues. Germline trimming cut 5 bases from V and 5 bases from J; bases unmatched to any gene: 3. Germline lookup yields CDR1 MNHNY and CDR2 SVGAGI (reference sequence). CDR3 sequence reads: CASSNRGPETQYF. For the CDR3, the DNA is TGTGCCAGCAGTAACAGGGGGCCCGAGACCCAGTACTTC.

This clone showed up just a few times. The chain recombines TRBV6-5 with TRBJ2-7; perhaps TRBD1 as D (6 bases). V lost 4 bases and J 7 bases, leaving 14 bases between the germline ends. Looked up from germline, CDR1 is MNHEY and CDR2 is SVGAGI. The CDR3 length is 13 residues. The CDR3 bases are TGTGCCAGCAGTTTTCAGGGGCAGGGGGAGCAGTACTTC. It codes for CASSFQGQGEQYF.

This clone was seen a few times. This sequence joins TRBV18 and TRBJ2-1, with 9 positions matching TRBD2. V lost 4 bases to trimming and J lost 4 bases; unmatched junction nucleotides: 11. Looked up from germline, CDR1 is KGHSH and CDR2 is LQKENI. CDR3 length: 17 residues. The CDR3 region is CASSLAGGPGLYNEQFF. CDR3 nucleotides: TGTGCCAGCTCACTTGCGGGAGGGCCCGGTCTTTACAATGAGCAGTTCTTC.

The gene calls are TRBV18 and TRBJ1-2; D is unresolved. Per the germline V gene, CDR1 is KGHSH and CDR2 is LQKENI. The CDR3 is made up of 13 amino acids. V dropped 0 bases and J dropped 8 bases, with 10 bases sitting between them. This CDR3 is CASSPPIREGYTF. The CDR3 DNA sequence: TGTGCCAGCTCACCACCGATCCGGGAGGGCTACACCTTC. Full variable domain (rest looked up from reference TRBV18 and TRBJ1-2): NAGVMQNPRHLVRRRGQEARLRCSPMKGHSHVYWYRQLPEEGLKFMVYLQKENIIDESGMPKERFSAEFPKEGPSILRIQQVVRGDSAAYFCASSPPIREGYTFGSGTRLTVV.

The J gene is TRBJ1-1, the V gene TRBV18; D is unresolved. Germline V gene data show CDR1 as KGHSH and CDR2 as LQKENI. With 4 bases removed from V and 1 base from J, the gap between germline ends came to 13 bases. This CDR3 is built from 15 residues. The DNA for the CDR3 is TGTGCCAGCTCACTGAGGGCAGATCGGAACACTGAAGCTTTCTTT. Translating it yields CASSLRADRNTEAFF.

This chain uses TRBV28 with TRBJ2-5; weak D call: TRBD2 (6 bases). The J call is uncertain, as TRBJ2-7 better fits the DNA end. Looked up from germline, CDR1 is MDHEN and CDR2 is SYDVKM. The CDR3 consists of 12 residues. CDR3 DNA sequence: TGTGCCAGCGGGGGACTCCTCTACGAGCAGTACTTC. Its protein product is CASGGLLYEQYF.

The V and J genes are TRBV28 and TRBJ2-7, with 7 bases identical to TRBD1. The CDR3 covers 15 residues. Per germline, CDR1 MDHEN and CDR2 SYDVKM. J lost 3 bases, V lost 4 bases, and 9 bases had no gene match. In DNA, the CDR3 is TGTGCCAGCAGTTCCGGACAGGCGGTCAACTACGAGCAGTACTTC. Translated, it gives CASSSGQAVNYEQYF. Using reference TRBV28 and TRBJ2-7 for the parts outside the CDR3, the full variable domain is DVKVTQSSRYLVKRTGEKVFLECVQDMDHENMFWYRQDPGLGLRLIYFSYDVKMKEKGDIPEGYSVSREKKERFSLILESASTNQTSMYLCASSSGQAVNYEQYFGPGTRLTVT.

The chain has TRBV7-8 and TRBJ2-7; TRBD1 matches 7 bases. Germline CDR1 and CDR2: SGHVS and FQNEAQ. V lost 4 bases to trimming and J lost 3 bases; unmatched junction nucleotides: 6. The CDR3 loop spans 14 amino acids. The CDR3 loop reads CASSSGQDFYEQYF. CDR3 coding DNA: TGTGCCAGCAGCTCCGGACAGGATTTCTACGAGCAGTACTTC.

This clone turned up a few times. The J gene is TRBJ2-1, the V gene TRBV7-2; D is unresolved. Germline CDR1 is SGHTA and CDR2 is FQGNSA. V gave up 3 bases and J gave up 4 bases, with 7 bases separating them. This CDR3 region has 13 residues. The CDR3 spells CASSFRVYNEQFF. CDR3 coding DNA: TGTGCCAGCAGCTTCCGGGTTTACAATGAGCAGTTCTTC.

Only a few counts were recorded for this clone. The CDR3 DNA is TGTGCCTGGAAGCCGGGGGGGCTGCGGGACACTGAAGCTTTCTTT. Protein product: CAWKPGGLRDTEAFF. The V gene is TRBV30, the J gene TRBJ1-1, with D maybe TRBD1 (6 bases). V lost 4 bases and J lost 3, with 18 bases in between. Germline V CDR1 and CDR2: GTSNPN, SVGIG (reference sequence). This CDR3 spans 15 amino acids.

J is TRBJ2-5 and V is TRBV27; TRBD1 matches 9 bases. Germline V gives CDR1 MNHEY, CDR2 SMNVEV (reference sequence). The CDR3 covers 17 residues. V gave up 6 bases and J gave up 1 base; unmatched junction bases: 12. Written as DNA, the CDR3 is TGTGCCAGCAGGGGACAGGGAGGGAAGGCCACCCAAGAGACCCAGTACTTC. This encodes CASRGQGGKATQETQYF.

The gene calls are TRBV7-2 and TRBJ2-6, with 8 bases lining up with TRBD1. The junction had 5 bases not matched to a gene; V was cut back by 1 base and J by 0 bases. Germline V lookup: CDR1 SGHTA, CDR2 FQGNSA. The CDR3 length is 18 residues. In DNA form, the CDR3 reads TGTGCCAGCAGCTTAGTAGGGACAGGACGCTCTGGGGCCAACGTCCTGACTTTC. Translating it yields CASSLVGTGRSGANVLTF.

This clone was observed a few times. An end of the junction does not agree with germline; a read error may underlie this. The V call is TRBV7-8, the J call TRBJ2-1; 9 nucleotides align to TRBD2. Germline V gene data show CDR1 as SGHVS and CDR2 as FQNEAQ. The CDR3 contains 13 residues. The CDR3 region has the DNA TGTGTCAGCATGGGACTAGCCTTCAATGAGCAGTTCTTC. It translates to CVSMGLAFNEQFF.

This chain connects TRBV29-1 to TRBJ2-7, with 10 bases that match TRBD2. Germline CDR1 SQVTM, CDR2 ANQGSEA. The CDR3 runs 14 residues. Losses at the gene ends were 6 bases for V and 3 bases for J; bases not matched to a gene: 8. The CDR3 nucleotides read TGCAGCGTCTGTCGCACTAGCGGGAACTACGAGCAGTACTTC. It codes for CSVCRTSGNYEQYF.

This clone has only a few counts. This chain connects TRBV2 to TRBJ2-7; 8 bases line up with TRBD2. With V trimmed by 7 bases and J by 0 bases, 8 bases remained unmatched. CDR1 is SNHLY, CDR2 FYNNEI, per germline. This CDR3 has 15 amino acids. The CDR3, as DNA: TGTGCCAGCATGCTAGCGGGCACCAACTCCTACGAGCAGTACTTC. Translating gives CASMLAGTNSYEQYF.

CDR3 sequence reads: CASMMAGPGANVLTF. The CDR3 nucleotides read TGCGCCAGCATGATGGCAGGGCCTGGGGCCAACGTCCTGACTTTC. This chain connects TRBV5-1 to TRBJ2-6; D perhaps matches TRBD1 (5 bases). This CDR3 is built from 15 residues. Per the germline V gene, CDR1 is SGHRS and CDR2 is YFSETQ. Deletions cut 6 bases from V and 2 bases from J, with 12 bases between.

This clone was seen only once. J is TRBJ1-5 and V is TRBV7-2; 8 bases match TRBD1. The V gene end was trimmed by 5 bases and the J gene end by 6 bases; junction bases not matched to a gene: 3. The CDR3 consists of 13 residues. Looked up from germline, CDR1 is SGHTA and CDR2 is FQGNSA. The CDR3 loop reads CASSTDRGQPQHF. The DNA for the CDR3 is TGTGCCAGCAGCACCGACAGGGGTCAGCCCCAGCATTTT.

In DNA form, the CDR3 reads TGTGCCAGTAGGGCGGGAGGGCTCAATGAGCAGTTCTTC. Translated, it gives CASRAGGLNEQFF. This chain connects TRBV19 to TRBJ2-1, with TRBD2 identical over 9 bases. The V gene's germline CDR1 is LNHDA and CDR2 SQIVND (reference sequence). CDR3 length: 13 amino acids. Trimming cost V 6 bases and J 6 bases; bases outside gene matches: 3.

In its sample, this clone was seen a few times. This chain joins TRBV28 and TRBJ2-1, with D perhaps TRBD2 (6 bases). CDR1 is MDHEN, CDR2 SYDVKM, per germline. This CDR3 comprises 11 residues. Deletions cut 0 bases from V and 12 bases from J, with 6 bases between. The CDR3 sequence: CASSLWGGQFF. The CDR3 coding sequence is TGTGCCAGCAGTTTATGGGGAGGGCAGTTCTTC.

This rearrangement joins TRBV7-2 to TRBJ2-1; 8 nucleotides agree with TRBD1. In germline, CDR1 is SGHTA, CDR2 FQGNSA. There are 17 residues in the CDR3. V was clipped by 5 bases and J by 3 bases; unmatched bases: 12. The CDR3, as DNA: TGTGCCAGCAGCAGACCTACCAGGGACAGGAGCTACAATGAGCAGTTCTTC. Translation gives CASSRPTRDRSYNEQFF.

The rearrangement uses TRBV11-3 and TRBJ2-1; 15 nucleotides match TRBD2. This CDR3 has 16 residues. The junction had 5 bases not matched to a gene; V was cut back by 4 bases and J by 7 bases. Germline V gives CDR1 SGHNT, CDR2 YENEEA. CDR3 sequence reads: CASSSGTSGRRNEQFF. CDR3 coding DNA: TGTGCCAGCAGCTCCGGGACTAGCGGGAGGCGGAATGAGCAGTTCTTC.

A few counts support this clone. V and J are TRBV7-3 and TRBJ2-2; possibly TRBD2 for D (6 bases). Germline CDR1 and CDR2: SGHTA and FQGTGA. Deletions cut 4 bases from V and 0 bases from J, with 12 bases between. The CDR3 has 16 amino acids. Written as DNA, the CDR3 is TGTGCCAGCAGCTCGGGACTGGGTCCGAACACCGGGGAGCTGTTTTTT. Amino acid sequence: CASSSGLGPNTGELFF.

In its sample, this clone was seen a few times. An end of the junction differs from the germline gene, which may be a read error. The chain has TRBV18 and TRBJ2-7; 7 nucleotides line up with TRBD1. The germline CDR1 and CDR2 sequences are KGHSH and LQKENI. The length of the CDR3 is 14 residues. CDR3 sequence reads: CATSPGQVSYEQYF. CDR3 sequence (DNA): TGTGCCACCTCACCAGGACAGGTATCCTACGAGCAGTACTTC. Full variable domain (outside the CDR3, taken from reference TRBV18 and TRBJ2-7): NAGVMQNPRHLVRRRGQEARLRCSPMKGHSHVYWYRQLPEEGLKFMVYLQKENIIDESGMPKERFSAEFPKEGPSILRIQQVVRGDSAAYFCATSPGQVSYEQYFGPGTRLTVT.